This record covers a single TCR beta chain. Antigen: not known. The CDR3 totals 15 residues. Germline V gene data show CDR1 as SGDLS and CDR2 as YYNGEE. V was shortened by 4 bases and J by 0 bases, with 11 bases between the two germline ends. With 60 Vbeta and 13 Jbeta primers, the PCR was carried out. This table comes from immunoSEQ multiplex PCR, and its TCRdb copy is limited to in-frame clones, with some not included. The repertoire holds roughly 60,000 clones, roughly 77% seen once, with roughly 5.2% in the top ten. The sample belongs to a study of cytomegalovirus exposure and HLA in healthy donors. Study-wide points: HLA alleles showed associations with 15,000 to 20,000 TCR beta sequences in a later analysis, at a 0.05 false discovery rate. Presence/absence analyses assumed roughly uniform sequencing depth across donors, which may not hold.

The clonotype was recovered from a woman aged 25 to 39 in good health and CMV-seronegative. The specimen was PBMCs. The chain employs TRBV9 and TRBJ2-1, with D possibly being TRBD2 (6 bases). This CDR3 reads CASSPLALSYNEQFF. CDR3 nucleotide sequence: TGTGCCAGCAGCCCACTAGCCCTCTCCTACAATGAGCAGTTCTTC.